The present T cell receptor beta chain was sequenced within a study of Graves' ophthalmopathy and Graves' hyperthyroidism (dated by TCRdb to 2017 to 2018). At the level of the whole study: Peripheral blood samples were taken at the time of initial diagnosis, before any treatment was given. TCR beta repertoire signatures were used to distinguish Graves' ophthalmopathy from Graves' hyperthyroidism and to predict progression to ophthalmopathy. In total, around 130 blood samples were TCR-sequenced: roughly 45 ophthalmopathy, 80 or so hyperthyroidism and approximately 17 hyperthyroidism-to-ophthalmopathy patients. To explore V-J signatures distinguishing ophthalmopathy from hyperthyroidism, a discovery set of under 110 patients (fewer than 45 ophthalmopathy, 57 stable hyperthyroidism) was enrolled. An independent validation cohort comprised under 20 hyperthyroidism patients and around 16 patients who later progressed from hyperthyroidism to ophthalmopathy. In a handful of hyperthyroidism patients, the T-cell repertoires found in thyroid tissue were compared with those found in blood. Following sampling, methimazole starting at 30 mg daily was administered to hyperthyroidism patients, and high-dose intravenous methylprednisolone was administered to ophthalmopathy patients. The 75 to 100 discovery patients were divided at random into training and test sets in a 7:3 ratio.

For repertoire sequencing, TCR beta CDR3 regions were amplified from RNA transcripts. The first round of RT-PCR was done with HTBI primers and the Qiagen OneStep RT-PCR kit, and was followed by a second round of multiplex PCR, then size selection and purification. Libraries were sequenced paired-end with 100 bp reads on an Illumina HiSeq2000. Per the authors' processing: SOAPnuke was used for read processing, and reads with adapters, uncalled bases, a mean Phred below 15, or no exact constant-primer or identifier match were discarded. COPE v1.2.5 was used to merge high-quality paired reads. Clonotypes were defined as unique nucleotide sequences and were aligned to IMGT TRB V, D and J references using MiTCR v1.1. The analysis was limited to V-J combinations with a frequency above 0.0001, which together covered 99.2% of repertoires. For each V-J combination, a TCR clonal expansion and chaos score was defined as the ratio of F50 clonal expansion to chaos observed in the TCRdist matrix. Features were reduced by Welch's t-statistics and random forest to approximately 12 V-J combinations, which fed a naive Bayes classifier. The Morisita-Horn index was used to measure how similar the thyroid and blood repertoires were. TCRdb passed the public sequencing reads through fastp at Q25 and MiXCR, retaining productive beta sequences. Identical CDR3 proteins give one entry, which carries the most common genes and DNA. It is TCRdb's table, rather than the study itself, that gives the V and J calls and clone size. This sample comprises 620,000 or so distinct CDR3 sequences, 20% to 25% of them detected only once. Clones ranked in the top ten supply roughly 6.9% of the sample.

The CDR3 spans 13 residues, from the cysteine through the phenylalanine. Of all the DNA, just the CDR3 is kept, 39 bases in frame from base 1. V sheds 5 bases and J sheds 5 bases, leaving 12 bases between their ends. From the germline V gene, CDR1 is SGHTA and CDR2 is FQGNSA. Overall study results and their limits: In cross-validation, the 13-signature model distinguished ophthalmopathy from stable hyperthyroidism with less than 90% sensitivity and around 84% specificity, while in the test set the corresponding values were about 79% and 69%. Sample size was not predetermined statistically, and investigators were not blinded to group allocation. Among expanded thyroid clonotypes with frequency above 0.001, most also showed up in blood, which suggests that blood repertoires may reflect the thyroid immune response. In validation, the model predicted ophthalmopathy progression with more than 55% sensitivity and 72.22% specificity; fewer than 15 predicted patients were CT-confirmed with GO in a median of approximately six months.

Hyperthyroidism was defined as stable when no progression to ophthalmopathy occurred within 18 months of follow-up. Hyperthyroidism patients were newly diagnosed, were aged 18 to 65 years, and had a disease duration under 2 months. Anyone with other autoimmune diseases, uncontrolled infections, pregnancy or lactation was excluded from the study. Clinical symptoms, serum thyroxine, TRAb, thyroid ultrasound and orbital computed tomography were used for diagnosis. PBMCs were isolated from approximately 10 ml of fresh peripheral blood by Ficoll-Paque density gradient centrifugation. Total RNA was extracted using Trizol reagent, and RNA quality was checked on an Agilent 2100 Bioanalyzer. This clonotype was counted at least ten times. Its antigen is not yet known. No much larger clonotype is one base removed from it; base qualities were not supplied.

This chain joins TRBV7-2 to TRBJ1-2; no D gene call is confident. The sequence was obtained from a woman between 18 and 29 years old with stable Graves' hyperthyroidism. Some clones in this sample may be carry-over from other donors' samples. Donor details come from another sample of the same person, matched by shared clones. Sequenced: peripheral blood. The DNA sequence is as follows: TGTGCCAGCAGCCCACTCGGATATTATGGCTACACCTTC. It encodes CASSPLGYYGYTF.